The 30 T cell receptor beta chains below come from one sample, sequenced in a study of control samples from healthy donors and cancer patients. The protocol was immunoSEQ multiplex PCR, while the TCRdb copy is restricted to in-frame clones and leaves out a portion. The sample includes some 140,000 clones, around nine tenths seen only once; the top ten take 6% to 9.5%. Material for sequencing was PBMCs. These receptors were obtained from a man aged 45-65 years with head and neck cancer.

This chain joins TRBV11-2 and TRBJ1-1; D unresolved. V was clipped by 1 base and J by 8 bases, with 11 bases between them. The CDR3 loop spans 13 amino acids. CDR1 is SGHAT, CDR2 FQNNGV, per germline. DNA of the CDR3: TGTGCCAGCAGCTTAGGGACCAGCACCGAAGCTTTCTTT. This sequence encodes CASSLGTSTEAFF.

The CDR3, as DNA: TGCGCCAGCAGCCATAGGACTGGGGAGAGTGAAGCTTTCTTT. Its translation: CASSHRTGESEAFF. The genes are TRBV4-1 and TRBJ1-1; D ambiguous. The CDR3 covers 14 residues. The germline CDR1 and CDR2 sequences are MGHRA and YSYEKL. V dropped 3 bases and J dropped 7 bases, with 15 bases sitting between them.

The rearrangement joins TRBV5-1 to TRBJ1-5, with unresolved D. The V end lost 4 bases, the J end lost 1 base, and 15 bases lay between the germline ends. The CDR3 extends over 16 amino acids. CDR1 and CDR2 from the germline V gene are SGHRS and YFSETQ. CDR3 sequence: CASSPGGDLSNQPQHF. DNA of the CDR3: TGCGCCAGCAGCCCAGGCGGGGATCTGAGCAATCAGCCCCAGCATTTT. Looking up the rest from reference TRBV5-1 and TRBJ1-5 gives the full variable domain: KAGVTQTPRYLIKTRGQQVTLSCSPISGHRSVSWYQQTPGQGLQFLFEYFSETQRNKGNFPGRFSGRQFSNSRSEMNVSTLELGDSALYLCASSPGGDLSNQPQHFGDGTRLSIL.

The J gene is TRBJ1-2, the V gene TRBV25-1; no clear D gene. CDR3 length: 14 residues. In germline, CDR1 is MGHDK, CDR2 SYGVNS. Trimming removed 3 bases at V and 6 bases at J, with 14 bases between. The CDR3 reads CASSEAPVRDGYTF. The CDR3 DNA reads TGTGCCAGCAGTGAGGCACCCGTAAGGGATGGCTACACCTTC.

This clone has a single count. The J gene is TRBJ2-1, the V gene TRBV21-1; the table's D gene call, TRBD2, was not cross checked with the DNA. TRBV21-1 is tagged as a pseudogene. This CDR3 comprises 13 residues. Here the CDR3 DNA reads TGTGCCAGCAGCAACGGGTCCTACAATGAGCAGTTCTTC. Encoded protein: CASSNGSYNEQFF.

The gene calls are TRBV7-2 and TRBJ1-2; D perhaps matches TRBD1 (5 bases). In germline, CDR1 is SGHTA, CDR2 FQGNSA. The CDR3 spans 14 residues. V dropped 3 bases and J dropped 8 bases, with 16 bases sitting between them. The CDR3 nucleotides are TGTGCCAGCAGCTTTGATAAGGGGCGCAACGGCTACACCTTC. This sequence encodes CASSFDKGRNGYTF.

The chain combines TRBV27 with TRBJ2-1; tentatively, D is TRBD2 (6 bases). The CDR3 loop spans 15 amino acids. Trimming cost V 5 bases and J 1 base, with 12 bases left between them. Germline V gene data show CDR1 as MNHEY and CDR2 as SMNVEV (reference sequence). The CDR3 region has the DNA TGTGCCAGCAGTACGGGGGAGTGGTCCTACAATGAGCAGTTCTTC. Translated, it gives CASSTGEWSYNEQFF.

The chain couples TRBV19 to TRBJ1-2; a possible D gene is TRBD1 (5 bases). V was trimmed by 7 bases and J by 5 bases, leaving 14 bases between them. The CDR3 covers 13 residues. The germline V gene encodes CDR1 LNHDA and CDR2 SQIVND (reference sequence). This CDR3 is CASTPGTFYGYTF. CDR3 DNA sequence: TGTGCCAGTACCCCAGGGACCTTTTATGGCTACACCTTC.

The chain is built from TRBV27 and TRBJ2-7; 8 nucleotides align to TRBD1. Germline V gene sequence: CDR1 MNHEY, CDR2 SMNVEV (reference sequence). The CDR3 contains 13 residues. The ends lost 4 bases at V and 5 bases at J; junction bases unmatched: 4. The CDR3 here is CASSWAGGNEQYF. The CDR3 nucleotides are TGTGCCAGCAGTTGGGCAGGGGGCAACGAGCAGTACTTC.

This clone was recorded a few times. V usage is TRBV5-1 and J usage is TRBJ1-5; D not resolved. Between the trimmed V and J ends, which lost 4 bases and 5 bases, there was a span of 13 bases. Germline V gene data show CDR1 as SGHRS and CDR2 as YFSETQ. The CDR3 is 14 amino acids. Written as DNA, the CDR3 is TGCGCCAGCAGCGCCGAATTGGGTGATCAGCCCCAGCATTTT. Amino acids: CASSAELGDQPQHF. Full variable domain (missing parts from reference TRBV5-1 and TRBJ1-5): KAGVTQTPRYLIKTRGQQVTLSCSPISGHRSVSWYQQTPGQGLQFLFEYFSETQRNKGNFPGRFSGRQFSNSRSEMNVSTLELGDSALYLCASSAELGDQPQHFGDGTRLSIL.

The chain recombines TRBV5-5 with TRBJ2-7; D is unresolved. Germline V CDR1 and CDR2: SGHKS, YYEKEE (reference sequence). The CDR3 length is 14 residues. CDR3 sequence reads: CASGFEALSYEQYF. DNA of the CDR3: TGTGCTTCTGGTTTTGAAGCTCTTTCCTACGAGCAGTACTTC.

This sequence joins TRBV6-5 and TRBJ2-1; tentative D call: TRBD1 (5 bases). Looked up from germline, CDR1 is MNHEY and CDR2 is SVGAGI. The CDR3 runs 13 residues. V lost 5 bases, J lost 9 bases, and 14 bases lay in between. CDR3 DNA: TGTGCCAGCAGTCGGTTAGGGGTCAGTGAGCAGTTCTTC. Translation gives CASSRLGVSEQFF.

The CDR3 DNA follows: TGTGCCAGCAGTTTATCGAGGCTCGGAAAACTGTTTTTT. Its protein is CASSLSRLGKLFF. The genes are TRBV27 and TRBJ1-4; no firm D call. V was shortened by 0 bases and J by 10 bases, with 9 bases between the two germline ends. The germline V gene encodes CDR1 MNHEY and CDR2 SMNVEV (reference sequence). The CDR3 loop spans 13 amino acids.

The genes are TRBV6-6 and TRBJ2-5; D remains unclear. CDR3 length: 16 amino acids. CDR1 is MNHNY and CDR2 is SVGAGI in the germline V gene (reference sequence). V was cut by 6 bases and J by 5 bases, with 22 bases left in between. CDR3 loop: CASRRAHKGWVETQYF. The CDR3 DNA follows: TGTGCCAGCAGGAGAGCTCATAAAGGGTGGGTCGAGACCCAGTACTTC.

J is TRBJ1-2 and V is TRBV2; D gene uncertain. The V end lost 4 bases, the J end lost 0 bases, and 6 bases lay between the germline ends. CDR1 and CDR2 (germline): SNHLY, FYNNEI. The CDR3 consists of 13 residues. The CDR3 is CASSGQTNYGYTF. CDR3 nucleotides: TGTGCCAGCAGTGGTCAGACTAACTATGGCTACACCTTC.

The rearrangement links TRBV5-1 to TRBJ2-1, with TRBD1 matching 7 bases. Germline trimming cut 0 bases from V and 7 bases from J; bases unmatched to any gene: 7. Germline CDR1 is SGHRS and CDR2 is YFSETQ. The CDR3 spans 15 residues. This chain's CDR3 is CASSLGLVTGNEQFF. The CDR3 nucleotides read TGCGCCAGCAGCTTGGGATTAGTGACAGGGAATGAGCAGTTCTTC.

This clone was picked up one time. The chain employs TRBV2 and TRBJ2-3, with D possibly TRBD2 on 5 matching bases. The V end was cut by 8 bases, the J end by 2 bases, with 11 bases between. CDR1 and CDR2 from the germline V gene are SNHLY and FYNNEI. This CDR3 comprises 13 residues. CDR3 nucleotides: TGTGCCAGCCAGGAGGAGCTCACAGATACGCAGTATTTT. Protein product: CASQEELTDTQYF. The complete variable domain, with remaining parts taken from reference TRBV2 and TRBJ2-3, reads EPEVTQTPSHQVTQMGQEVILRCVPISNHLYFYWYRQILGQKVEFLVSFYNNEISEKSEIFDDQFSVERPDGSNFTLKIRSTKLEDSAMYFCASQEELTDTQYFGPGTRLTVL.

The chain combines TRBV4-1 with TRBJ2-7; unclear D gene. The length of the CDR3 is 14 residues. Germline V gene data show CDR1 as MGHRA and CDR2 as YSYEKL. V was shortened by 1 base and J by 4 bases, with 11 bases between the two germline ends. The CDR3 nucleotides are TGCGCCAGCAGCCAAGCGTCTCCAGGTTACGAGCAGTACTTC. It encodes CASSQASPGYEQYF.

CDR3 DNA: TGTGCCAGCAGTACCCCGACAGGGGGTGGAAACACCATATATTTT. This codes for CASSTPTGGGNTIYF. The chain joins TRBV28 to TRBJ1-3, with TRBD1 matching over 9 bases. With V trimmed by 5 bases and J by 3 bases, 5 bases remained unmatched. Looked up from germline, CDR1 is MDHEN and CDR2 is SYDVKM. CDR3 length equals 15 residues.

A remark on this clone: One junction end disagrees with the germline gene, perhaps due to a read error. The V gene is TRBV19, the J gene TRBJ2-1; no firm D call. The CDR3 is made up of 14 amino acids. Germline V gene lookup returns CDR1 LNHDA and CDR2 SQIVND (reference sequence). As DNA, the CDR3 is TGTGCCAGTAGTATAGTCGACTCCTATAATGAGCAGTTCTTC. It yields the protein CASSIVDSYNEQFF.

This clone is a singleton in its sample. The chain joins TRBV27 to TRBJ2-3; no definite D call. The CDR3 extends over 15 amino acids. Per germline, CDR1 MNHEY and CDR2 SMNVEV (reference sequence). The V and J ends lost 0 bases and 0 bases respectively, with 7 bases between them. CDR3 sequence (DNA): TGTGCCAGCAGTTTATCGGTGGGGAGCACAGATACGCAGTATTTT. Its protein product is CASSLSVGSTDTQYF.

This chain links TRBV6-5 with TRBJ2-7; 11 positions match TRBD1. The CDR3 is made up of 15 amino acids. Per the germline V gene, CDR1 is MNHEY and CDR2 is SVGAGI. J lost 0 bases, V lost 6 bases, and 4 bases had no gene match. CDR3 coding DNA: TGTGCCAGCAGGGGACAGGGGGAAAGCTCCTACGAGCAGTACTTC. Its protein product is CASRGQGESSYEQYF.

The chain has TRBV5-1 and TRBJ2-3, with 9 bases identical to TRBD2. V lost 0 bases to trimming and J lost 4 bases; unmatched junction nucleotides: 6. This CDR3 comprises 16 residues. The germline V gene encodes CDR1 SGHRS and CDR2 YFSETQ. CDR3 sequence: CASSLAGTSFPDTQYF. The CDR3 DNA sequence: TGCGCCAGCAGCTTGGCCGGGACTAGCTTTCCAGATACGCAGTATTTT.

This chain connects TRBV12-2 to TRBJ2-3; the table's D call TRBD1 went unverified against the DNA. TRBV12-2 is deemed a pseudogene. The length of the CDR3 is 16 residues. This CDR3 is CASRPGTGLRADTQYF. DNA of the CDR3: TGTGCAAGTCGCCCAGGGACAGGGTTAAGAGCAGATACGCAGTATTTT.

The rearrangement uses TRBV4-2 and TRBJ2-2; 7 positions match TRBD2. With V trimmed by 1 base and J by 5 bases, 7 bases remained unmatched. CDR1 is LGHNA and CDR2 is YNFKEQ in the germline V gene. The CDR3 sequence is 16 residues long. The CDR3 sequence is CASSQGLAFGTGELFF. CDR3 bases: TGTGCCAGCAGCCAAGGACTAGCATTCGGAACCGGGGAGCTGTTTTTT.

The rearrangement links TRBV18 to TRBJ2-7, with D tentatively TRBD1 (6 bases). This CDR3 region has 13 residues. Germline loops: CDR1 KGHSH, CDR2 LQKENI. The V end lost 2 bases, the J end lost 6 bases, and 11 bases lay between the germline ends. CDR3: CASSPGTQLEQYF. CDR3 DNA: TGTGCCAGCTCACCAGGGACACAGCTCGAGCAGTACTTC.

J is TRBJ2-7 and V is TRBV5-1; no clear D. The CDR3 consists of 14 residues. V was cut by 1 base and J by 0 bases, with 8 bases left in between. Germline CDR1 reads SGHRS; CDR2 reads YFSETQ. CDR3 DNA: TGCGCCAGCAGCTTGACCCCGAGCTCCTACGAGCAGTACTTC. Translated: CASSLTPSSYEQYF.

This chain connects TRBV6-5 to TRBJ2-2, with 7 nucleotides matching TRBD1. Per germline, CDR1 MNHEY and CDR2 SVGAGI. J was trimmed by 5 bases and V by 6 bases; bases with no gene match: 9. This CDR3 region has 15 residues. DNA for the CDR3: TGTGCCAGCAGGGCCCGACAGGGCAATACCGGGGAGCTGTTTTTT. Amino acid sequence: CASRARQGNTGELFF.

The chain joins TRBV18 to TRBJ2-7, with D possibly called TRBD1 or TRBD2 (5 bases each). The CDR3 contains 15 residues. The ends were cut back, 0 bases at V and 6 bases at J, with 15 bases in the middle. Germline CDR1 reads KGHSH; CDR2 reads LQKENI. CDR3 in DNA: TGTGCCAGCTCACCACCGGGGGTACCCCTCGGCGAGCAGTACTTC. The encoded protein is CASSPPGVPLGEQYF.

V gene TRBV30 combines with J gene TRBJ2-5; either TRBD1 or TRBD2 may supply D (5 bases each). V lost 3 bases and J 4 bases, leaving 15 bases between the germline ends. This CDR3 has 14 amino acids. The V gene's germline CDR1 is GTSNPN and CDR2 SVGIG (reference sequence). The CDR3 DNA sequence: TGTGCCTGGAGCGGGACCTTAGGGGCAGAGACCCAGTACTTC. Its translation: CAWSGTLGAETQYF. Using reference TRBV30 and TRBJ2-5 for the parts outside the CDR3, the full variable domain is SQTIHQWPATLVQPVGSPLSLECTVEGTSNPNLYWYRQAAGRGLQLLFYSVGIGQISSEVPQNLSASRPQDRQFILSSKKLLLSDSGFYLCAWSGTLGAETQYFGPGTRLLVL.